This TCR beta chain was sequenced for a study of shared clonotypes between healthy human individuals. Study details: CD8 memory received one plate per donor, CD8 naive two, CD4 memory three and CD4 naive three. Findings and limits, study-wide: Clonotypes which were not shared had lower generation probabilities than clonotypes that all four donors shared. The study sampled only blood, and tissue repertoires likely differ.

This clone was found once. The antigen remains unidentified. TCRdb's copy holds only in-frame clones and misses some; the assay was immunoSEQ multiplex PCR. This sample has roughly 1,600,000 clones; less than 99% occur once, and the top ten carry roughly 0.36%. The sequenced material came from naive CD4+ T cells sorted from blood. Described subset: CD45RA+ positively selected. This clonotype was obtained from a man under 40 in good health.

CDR3 in amino acids: CASSLSGTSYEQYF. In DNA, the CDR3 is TGTGCCAGCAGCCTATCCGGGACCTCATACGAGCAGTACTTC. The chain is built from TRBV6-5 and TRBJ2-7; D assignment may be TRBD1 or TRBD2 (5 bases each). The CDR3 runs to 14 residues. Trimming shortened V by 6 bases and J by 4 bases, and 16 bases separated the two germline ends. Germline lookup yields CDR1 MNHEY and CDR2 SVGAGI.